The sequence of this T cell receptor beta chain was determined in a study of T cells in Graves' hyperthyroidism and ophthalmopathy (dated by TCRdb to between 2017 and 2020). General notes on the study: Peripheral blood samples were taken at the time of initial diagnosis, prior to any treatment. TCR V-J signatures able to tell the groups apart were searched for in a discovery cohort of some 100 patients, of whom approximately 40 had Graves' ophthalmopathy and some 60 had stable Graves' hyperthyroidism. Prospective prediction of ophthalmopathy was tested in an independent validation cohort of approximately 18 hyperthyroidism patients and 17 patients who later progressed to ophthalmopathy. For training and testing, the approximately 97 patients in the discovery cohort were randomly divided in a 7:3 ratio. In addition, the study compared T-cell repertoires in thyroid tissue and in blood from about 6 Graves' hyperthyroidism patients. After sampling, hyperthyroidism patients received methimazole starting at 30 mg daily, and ophthalmopathy patients received high-dose intravenous methylprednisolone. The paper reports TCR Vbeta CDR3 sequencing of 140 or so peripheral blood samples: around 45 ophthalmopathy, approximately 74 hyperthyroidism and 17 progressor patients.

Stable Graves' hyperthyroidism was defined as no progression to ophthalmopathy during 18 months of follow-up. Hyperthyroidism patients were aged 18 to 65 years and newly diagnosed, with disease duration of less than 2 months. Any patient with an uncontrolled infection, another autoimmune disease, pregnancy or lactation was excluded. Clinical symptoms, serum thyroxine and TRAb, thyroid ultrasound, and orbital computed tomography formed the basis for the diagnoses. PBMCs were isolated from about 9.2 ml of fresh peripheral blood by Ficoll-Paque density gradient centrifugation. Total RNA was extracted using Trizol reagent, and RNA quality was assessed on an Agilent 2100 Bioanalyzer. Ten or more counts support this clonotype. Its antigen is not yet known. No base quality information exists; no much larger clone differs at one position. The TCR beta CDR3 regions were amplified from the RNA transcripts. The first round of RT-PCR for the TCR CDR3 was performed with the HTBI primer set and the Qiagen OneStep RT-PCR kit. Libraries were constructed in a second round of multiplex PCR, after which size selection and purification were performed. Paired-end sequencing of the libraries was performed with 100 bp reads on an Illumina HiSeq2000. The study's own analysis went as follows. Raw data were processed with SOAPnuke, discarding reads with adapters, uncalled bases, mean Phred below 15, or no exact constant-primer or identifier match. COPE v1.2.5 was used to merge high-quality paired reads, and clonotypes were defined as unique nucleotide sequences. MiTCR v1.1 was used to align the clonotypes against IMGT TRBV, TRBD and TRBJ reference segments. Analysis was restricted to V-J combinations with a frequency above 0.0001, which covered about 99% of repertoires. The TCS score was defined as F50 (clonal expansion) divided by E x V (chaos), with BLOSUM62-based TCRdist calculated between CDR3 peptides within each V-J. Welch's t-statistics and random forest reduced fewer than 550 V-J features to 13, which were used in a naive Bayes classifier (R e1071). TCRdb trimmed the raw reads at Q25, called clones with MiXCR and kept productive beta chains. Each entry is one CDR3 protein sequence, shown with its most common DNA and genes. The V and J calls reflect TCRdb's pipeline rather than the authors' work. The sample data list a few hundred thousand distinct CDR3 sequences, and about a sixth of these were observed just once. Approximately 7.4% of the sample is held by the ten biggest clonotypes.

What the work shows at the level of the full study, not this receptor alone: No statistical method was used to set the sample size in advance, and investigators knew the group allocation. Most expanded thyroid clonotypes (frequency above 0.001) were also detected in blood, a finding suggesting that blood repertoires may reflect thyroid immune responses. A model built on a 13 V-J signature distinguished ophthalmopathy from stable hyperthyroidism, reaching 87.88% sensitivity and 81.08% specificity in cross-validation and 80%/75% in testing. In validation, the model predicted progression to ophthalmopathy a median of about 6 months before onset, with approximately 71% sensitivity and about 75% specificity.

The CDR3, from cysteine to phenylalanine, totals 16 residues. Only the CDR3 portion is preserved as DNA: 48 bases, with reading frame beginning at the first base. Cut back by 8 bases and 3 bases, the V and J ends lie 23 bases apart. CDR1 is given as SNHLY and CDR2 as FYNNEI, both from the germline V gene. The sequence joins TRBV2 to TRBJ2-7; TRBD1 is a weak D gene call, 5 bases matching. This clonotype was obtained from a young woman with Graves' hyperthyroidism. The specimen sequenced was blood. The CDR3 is CASLRSRERGIYEQYF. The DNA sequence is TGTGCCAGCCTGAGAAGCAGGGAAAGAGGAATCTACGAGCAGTACTTC.